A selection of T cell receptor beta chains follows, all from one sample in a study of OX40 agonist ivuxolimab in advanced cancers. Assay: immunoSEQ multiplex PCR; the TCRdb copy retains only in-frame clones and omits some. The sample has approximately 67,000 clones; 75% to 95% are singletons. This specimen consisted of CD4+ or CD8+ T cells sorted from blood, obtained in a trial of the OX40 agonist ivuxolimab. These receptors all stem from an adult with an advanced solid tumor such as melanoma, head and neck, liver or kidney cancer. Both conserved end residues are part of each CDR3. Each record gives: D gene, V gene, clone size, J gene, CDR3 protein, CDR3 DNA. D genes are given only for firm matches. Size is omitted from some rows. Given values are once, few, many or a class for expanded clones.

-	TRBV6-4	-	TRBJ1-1	CASSVVHGSEAFF	TGTGCCAGCAGTGTCGTTCACGGCAGTGAAGCTTTCTTT
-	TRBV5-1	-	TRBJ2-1	CASSEYNEQFF	TGCGCCAGCAGTGAGTACAATGAGCAGTTCTTC
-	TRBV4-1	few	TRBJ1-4	CASRTFEKLFF	TGCGCCAGCAGGACGTTCGAAAAACTGTTTTTT
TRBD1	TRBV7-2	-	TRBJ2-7	CASSFEGGQAGSYEQYF	TGTGCCAGCAGCTTTGAGGGGGGACAGGCAGGTTCCTACGAGCAGTACTTC
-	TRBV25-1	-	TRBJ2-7	CASSDRKEGTPSYEQYF	TGTGCCAGCAGTGATAGGAAGGAGGGGACCCCCTCCTACGAGCAGTACTTC
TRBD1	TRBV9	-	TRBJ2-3	CASSVGTGASTDTQYF	TGTGCCAGCAGCGTGGGGACAGGGGCAAGCACAGATACGCAGTATTTT
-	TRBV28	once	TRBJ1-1	CASSFTAGAAFF	TGTGCCAGCAGTTTTACGGCGGGTGCTGCTTTCTTT
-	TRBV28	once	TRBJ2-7	CASSAFGGTIYEQYF	TGTGCCAGCAGTGCGTTCGGGGGAACCATCTACGAGCAGTACTTC
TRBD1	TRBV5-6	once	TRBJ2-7	CASSLYLGGSNEQYF	TGTGCCAGCAGCTTATACCTAGGGGGCTCCAACGAGCAGTACTTC
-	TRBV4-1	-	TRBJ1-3	CASSPGFVAGNTIYF	TGCGCCAGCAGTCCAGGGTTCGTCGCTGGAAACACCATATATTTT
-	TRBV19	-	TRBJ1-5	CASRQGRGQPQHF	TGTGCCAGTAGGCAGGGGAGGGGGCAGCCCCAGCATTTT
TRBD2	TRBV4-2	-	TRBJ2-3	CASSQVWREVTDTQYF	TGTGCCAGCAGCCAAGTCTGGCGGGAGGTCACAGATACGCAGTATTTT
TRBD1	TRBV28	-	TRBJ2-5	CASSSYTGAAETQYF	TGTGCCAGCAGTTCATACACAGGGGCAGCAGAGACCCAGTACTTC
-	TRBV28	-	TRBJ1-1	CASSFLVNTEAFF	TGTGCCAGCAGTTTCCTGGTGAACACTGAAGCTTTCTTT
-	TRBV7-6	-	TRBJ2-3	CASSPFGISTDTQYF	TGTGCCAGCAGCCCGTTCGGCATTAGCACAGATACGCAGTATTTT
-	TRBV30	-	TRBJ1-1	CAWSVYLNTEAFF	TGTGCCTGGAGTGTGTATTTGAACACTGAAGCTTTCTTT
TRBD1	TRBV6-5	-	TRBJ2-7	CASSYHGTGVSYEQYF	TGTGCCAGCAGTTACCACGGGACAGGCGTTTCCTACGAGCAGTACTTC
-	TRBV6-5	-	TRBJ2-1	CASSYGLDSYNEQFF	TGTGCCAGCAGTTATGGTCTAGACTCCTACAATGAGCAGTTCTTC
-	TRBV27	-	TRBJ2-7	CASSLSRGVAYEQYF	TGTGCCAGCAGTTTATCTAGGGGTGTCGCCTACGAGCAGTACTTC
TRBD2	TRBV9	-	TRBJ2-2	CASSPFPPGGGALTGELFF	TGTGCCAGCAGCCCCTTTCCTCCGGGAGGCGGTGCCCTCACCGGGGAGCTGTTTTTT
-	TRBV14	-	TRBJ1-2	CASSEGEHPNYGYTF	TGTGCCAGCAGCGAGGGGGAACACCCTAACTATGGCTACACCTTC
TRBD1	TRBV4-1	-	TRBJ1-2	CASSQEGTAYGYTF	TGCGCCAGCAGCCAAGAGGGGACAGCATATGGCTACACCTTC
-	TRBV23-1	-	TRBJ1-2	CASRLTPGRYGYTF	TGCGCCAGCAGACTAACTCCCGGCCGCTATGGCTACACCTTC
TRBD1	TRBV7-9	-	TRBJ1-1	CASSEQGAKAFF	TGTGCCAGCAGCGAACAGGGGGCGAAAGCTTTCTTT
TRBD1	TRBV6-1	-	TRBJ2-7	CASSESRQGLSYEQYF	TGTGCCAGCAGTGAGAGCCGACAGGGTCTCTCCTACGAGCAGTACTTC
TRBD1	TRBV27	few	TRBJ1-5	CASSLSGQAIMPQHF	TGTGCCAGCAGTTTATCGGGACAGGCAATCATGCCCCAGCATTTT
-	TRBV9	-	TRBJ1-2	CASSVWDGPDNYGYTF	TGTGCCAGCAGCGTATGGGACGGACCCGATAACTATGGCTACACCTTC